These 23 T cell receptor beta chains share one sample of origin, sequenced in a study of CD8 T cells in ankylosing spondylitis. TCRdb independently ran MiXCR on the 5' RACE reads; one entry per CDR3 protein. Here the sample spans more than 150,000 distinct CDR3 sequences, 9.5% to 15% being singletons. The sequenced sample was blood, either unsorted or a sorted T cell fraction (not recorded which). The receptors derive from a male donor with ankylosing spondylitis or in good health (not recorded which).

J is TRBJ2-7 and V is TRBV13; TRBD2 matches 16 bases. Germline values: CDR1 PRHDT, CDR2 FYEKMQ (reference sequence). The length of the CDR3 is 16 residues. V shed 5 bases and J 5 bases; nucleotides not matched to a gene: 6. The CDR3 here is CASSLGLAGGRNEQYF. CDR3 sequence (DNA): TGTGCCAGCAGCCTGGGACTAGCGGGGGGGCGAAACGAGCAGTACTTC.

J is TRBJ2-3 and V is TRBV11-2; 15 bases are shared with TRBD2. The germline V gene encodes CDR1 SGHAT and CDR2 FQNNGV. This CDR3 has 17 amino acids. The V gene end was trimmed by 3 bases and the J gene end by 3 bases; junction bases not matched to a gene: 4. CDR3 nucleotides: TGTGCCAGCAGCTTCGGGACTAGCGGGGGGAGGACAGATACGCAGTATTTT. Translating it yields CASSFGTSGGRTDTQYF.

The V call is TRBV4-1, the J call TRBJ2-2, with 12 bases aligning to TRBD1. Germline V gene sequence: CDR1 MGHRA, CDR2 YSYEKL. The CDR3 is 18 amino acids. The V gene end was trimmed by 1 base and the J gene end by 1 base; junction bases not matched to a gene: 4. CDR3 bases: TGCGCCAGCAGCCAAGGGGACAGGGGGCACGTGAACACCGGGGAGCTGTTTTTT. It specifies CASSQGDRGHVNTGELFF.

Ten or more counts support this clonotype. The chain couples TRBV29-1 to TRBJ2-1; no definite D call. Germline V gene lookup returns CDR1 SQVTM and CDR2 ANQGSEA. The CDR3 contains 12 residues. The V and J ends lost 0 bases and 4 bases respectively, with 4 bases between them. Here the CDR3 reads CSVEDRYNEQFF. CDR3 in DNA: TGCAGCGTTGAAGATCGGTACAATGAGCAGTTCTTC.

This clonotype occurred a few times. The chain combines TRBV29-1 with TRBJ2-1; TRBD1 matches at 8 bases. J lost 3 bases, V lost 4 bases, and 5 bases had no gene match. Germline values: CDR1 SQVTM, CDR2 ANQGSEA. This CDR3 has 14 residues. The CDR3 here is CSVVGTGVYNEQFF. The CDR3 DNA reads TGCAGCGTTGTTGGGACAGGCGTCTACAATGAGCAGTTCTTC.

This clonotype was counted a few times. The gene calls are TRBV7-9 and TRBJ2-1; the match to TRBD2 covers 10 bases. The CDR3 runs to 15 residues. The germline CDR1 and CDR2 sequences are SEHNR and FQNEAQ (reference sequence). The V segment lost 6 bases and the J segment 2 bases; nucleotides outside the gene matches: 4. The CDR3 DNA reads TGTGCCAGCAGTCCTAGCGGGAGCACCTACAATGAGCAGTTCTTC. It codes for CASSPSGSTYNEQFF.

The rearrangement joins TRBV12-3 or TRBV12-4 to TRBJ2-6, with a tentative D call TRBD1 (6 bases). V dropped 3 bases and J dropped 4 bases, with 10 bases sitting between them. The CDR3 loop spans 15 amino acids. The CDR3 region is CASSLAGVGANVLTF. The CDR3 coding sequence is TGTGCCAGCAGTTTGGCAGGGGTAGGGGCCAACGTCCTGACTTTC.

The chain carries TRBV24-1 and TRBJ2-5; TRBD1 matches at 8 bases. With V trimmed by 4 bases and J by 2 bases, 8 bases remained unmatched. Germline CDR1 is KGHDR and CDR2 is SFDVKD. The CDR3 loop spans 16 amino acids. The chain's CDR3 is CATSEVGQAGQETQYF. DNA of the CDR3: TGTGCCACCAGTGAGGTGGGACAGGCTGGACAAGAGACCCAGTACTTC.

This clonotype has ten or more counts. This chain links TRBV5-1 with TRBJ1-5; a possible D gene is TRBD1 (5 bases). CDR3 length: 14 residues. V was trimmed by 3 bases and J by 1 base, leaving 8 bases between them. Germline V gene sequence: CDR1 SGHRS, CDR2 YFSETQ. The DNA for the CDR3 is TGCGCCAGCAGCTCGGAGGGGAGCAATCAGCCCCAGCATTTT. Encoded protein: CASSSEGSNQPQHF.

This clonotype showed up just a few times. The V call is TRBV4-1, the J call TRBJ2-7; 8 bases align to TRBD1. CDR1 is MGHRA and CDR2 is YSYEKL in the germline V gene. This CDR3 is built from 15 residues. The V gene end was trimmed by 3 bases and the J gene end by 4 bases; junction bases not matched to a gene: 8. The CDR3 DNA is TGCGCCAGCAGCCATACGCCCGGGACAGGTTACGAGCAGTACTTC. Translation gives CASSHTPGTGYEQYF.

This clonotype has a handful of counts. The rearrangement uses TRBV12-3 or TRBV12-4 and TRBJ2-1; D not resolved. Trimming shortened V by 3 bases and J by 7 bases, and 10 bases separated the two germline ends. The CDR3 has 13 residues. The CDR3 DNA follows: TGTGCCAGCAGTTTGGGCCAGCTTAATGAGCAGTTCTTC. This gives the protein CASSLGQLNEQFF.

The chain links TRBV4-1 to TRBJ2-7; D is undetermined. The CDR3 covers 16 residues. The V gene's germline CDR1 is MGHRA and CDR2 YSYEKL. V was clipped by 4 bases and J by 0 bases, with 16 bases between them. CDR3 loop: CASSPTLGLDSYEQYF. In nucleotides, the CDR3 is TGCGCCAGCAGCCCGACTCTAGGCCTTGACTCCTACGAGCAGTACTTC.

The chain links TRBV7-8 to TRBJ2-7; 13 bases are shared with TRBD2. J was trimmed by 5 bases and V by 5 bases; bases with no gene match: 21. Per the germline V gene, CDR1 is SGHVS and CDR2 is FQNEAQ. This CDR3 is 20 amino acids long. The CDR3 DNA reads TGTGCCAGCAGCACCCGGACTAGCGGGAGTATGGGGGCCCGTGAACACGAGCAGTACTTC. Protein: CASSTRTSGSMGAREHEQYF. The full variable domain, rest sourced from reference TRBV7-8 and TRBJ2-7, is GAGVSQSPRYKVAKRGQDVALRCDPISGHVSLFWYQQALGQGPEFLTYFQNEAQLDKSGLPSDRFFAERPEGSVSTLKIQRTQQEDSAVYLCASSTRTSGSMGAREHEQYFGPGTRLTVT.

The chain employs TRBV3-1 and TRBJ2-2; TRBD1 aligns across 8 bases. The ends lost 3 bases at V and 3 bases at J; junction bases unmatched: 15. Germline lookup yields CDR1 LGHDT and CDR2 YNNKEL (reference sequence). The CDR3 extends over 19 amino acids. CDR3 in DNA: TGTGCCAGCAGCCATGGGGGGACAGGCCCCTTGCGATACACCGGGGAGCTGTTTTTT. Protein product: CASSHGGTGPLRYTGELFF.

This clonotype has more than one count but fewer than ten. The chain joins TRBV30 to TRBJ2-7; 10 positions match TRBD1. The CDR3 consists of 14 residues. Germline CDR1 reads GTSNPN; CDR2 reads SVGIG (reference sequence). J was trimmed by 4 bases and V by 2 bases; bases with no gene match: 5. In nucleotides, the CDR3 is TGTGCCTGGAGTACCGGGACAGGGGCTTACGAGCAGTACTTC. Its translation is CAWSTGTGAYEQYF.

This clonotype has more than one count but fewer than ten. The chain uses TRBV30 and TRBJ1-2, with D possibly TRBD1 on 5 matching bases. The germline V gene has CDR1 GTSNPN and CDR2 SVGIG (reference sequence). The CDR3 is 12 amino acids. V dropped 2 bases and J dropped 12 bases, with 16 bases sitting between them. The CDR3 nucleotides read TGTGCCTGGAGTATCACAGGCCTGGTCGACACCTTC. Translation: CAWSITGLVDTF.

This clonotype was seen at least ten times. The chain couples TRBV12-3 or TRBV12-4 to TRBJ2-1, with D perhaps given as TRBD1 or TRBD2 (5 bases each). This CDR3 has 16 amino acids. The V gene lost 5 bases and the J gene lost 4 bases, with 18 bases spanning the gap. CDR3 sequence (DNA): TGTGCCAGCAGTCCGGGGACCACCCTTTCATACAATGAGCAGTTCTTC. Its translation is CASSPGTTLSYNEQFF.

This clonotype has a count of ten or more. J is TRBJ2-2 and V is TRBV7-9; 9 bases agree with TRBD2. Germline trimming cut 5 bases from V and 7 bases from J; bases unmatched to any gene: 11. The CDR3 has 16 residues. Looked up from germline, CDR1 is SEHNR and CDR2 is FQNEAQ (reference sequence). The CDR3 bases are TGTGCCAGCAGCGGGAAACCGGGACTAGCAGACGGGGAGCTGTTTTTT. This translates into CASSGKPGLADGELFF.

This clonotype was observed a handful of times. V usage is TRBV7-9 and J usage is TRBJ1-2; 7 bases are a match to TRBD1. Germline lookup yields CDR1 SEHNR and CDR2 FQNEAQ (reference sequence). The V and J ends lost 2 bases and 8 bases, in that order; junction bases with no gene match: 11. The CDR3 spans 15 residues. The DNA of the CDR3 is TGTGCCAGCAGCTTATTTGGAGGGGGCGGCGGCGGCTACACCTTC. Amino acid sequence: CASSLFGGGGGGYTF. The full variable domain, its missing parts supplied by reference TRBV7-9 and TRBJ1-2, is DTGVSQNPRHKITKRGQNVTFRCDPISEHNRLYWYRQTLGQGPEFLTYFQNEAQLEKSRLLSDRFSAERPKGSFSTLEIQRTEQGDSAMYLCASSLFGGGGGGYTFGSGTRLTVV.

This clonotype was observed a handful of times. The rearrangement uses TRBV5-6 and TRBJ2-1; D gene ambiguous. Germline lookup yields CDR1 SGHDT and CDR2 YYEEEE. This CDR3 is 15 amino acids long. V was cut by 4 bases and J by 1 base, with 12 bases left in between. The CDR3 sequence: CASSGGAESYNEQFF. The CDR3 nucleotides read TGTGCCAGCAGCGGTGGTGCCGAATCCTACAATGAGCAGTTCTTC.

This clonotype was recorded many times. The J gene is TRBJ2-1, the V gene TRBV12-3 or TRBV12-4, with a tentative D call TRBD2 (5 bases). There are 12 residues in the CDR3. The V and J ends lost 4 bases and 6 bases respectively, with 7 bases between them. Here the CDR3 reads CASSWTANEQFF. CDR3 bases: TGTGCCAGCAGTTGGACTGCCAATGAGCAGTTCTTC.

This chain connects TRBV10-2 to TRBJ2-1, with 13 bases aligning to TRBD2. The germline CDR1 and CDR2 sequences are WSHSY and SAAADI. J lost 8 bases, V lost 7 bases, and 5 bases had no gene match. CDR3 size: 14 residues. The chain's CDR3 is CASTGLAGVDEQFF. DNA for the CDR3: TGCGCCAGCACTGGACTAGCGGGAGTAGATGAGCAGTTCTTC.

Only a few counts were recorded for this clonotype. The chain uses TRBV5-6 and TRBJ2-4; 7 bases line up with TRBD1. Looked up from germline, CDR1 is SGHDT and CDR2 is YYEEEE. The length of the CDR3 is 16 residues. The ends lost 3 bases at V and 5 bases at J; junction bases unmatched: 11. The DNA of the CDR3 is TGTGCCAGCAGCTCGCGAACGACAGGGAGCGAAAACATTCAGTACTTC. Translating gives CASSSRTTGSENIQYF.